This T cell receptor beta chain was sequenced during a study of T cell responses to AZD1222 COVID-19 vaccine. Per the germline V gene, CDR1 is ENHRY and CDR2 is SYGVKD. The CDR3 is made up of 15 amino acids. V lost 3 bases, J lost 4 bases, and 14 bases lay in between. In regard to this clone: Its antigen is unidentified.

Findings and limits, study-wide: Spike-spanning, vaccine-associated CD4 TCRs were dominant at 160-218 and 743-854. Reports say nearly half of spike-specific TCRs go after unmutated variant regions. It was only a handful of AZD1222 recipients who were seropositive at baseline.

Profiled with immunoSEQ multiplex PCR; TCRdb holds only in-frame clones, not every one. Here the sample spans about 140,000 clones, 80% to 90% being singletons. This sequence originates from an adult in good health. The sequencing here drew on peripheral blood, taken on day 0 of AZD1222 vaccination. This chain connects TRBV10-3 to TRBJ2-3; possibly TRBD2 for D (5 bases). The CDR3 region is CAISDATAGADTQYF. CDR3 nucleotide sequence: TGTGCCATCAGTGACGCTACGGCCGGGGCAGATACGCAGTATTTT.